Following are 5 T cell receptor beta chains from one sample sequenced in a study of blood T cell repertoires in COVID-19. Assay: immunoSEQ multiplex PCR; the TCRdb copy retains only in-frame clones and omits some. The table shows roughly 53,000 clones, with 80% to 90% occurring only once. Sequencing used peripheral blood. These receptors were taken from a man in his fifties with acute or convalescent COVID-19.

CDR3 in amino acids: CASSLSPSGANVLTF. The CDR3 coding sequence is TGCGCCAGCAGCCTGAGTCCATCTGGGGCCAACGTCCTGACTTTC. This sequence joins TRBV4-1 and TRBJ2-6; D not resolved. Germline-derived CDR1 and CDR2 are MGHRA and YSYEKL. The V end lost 4 bases, the J end lost 1 base, and 8 bases lay between the germline ends. This CDR3 is 15 amino acids long.

The gene calls are TRBV7-8 and TRBJ2-7, with 10 bases lining up with TRBD2. This CDR3 contains 16 residues. V trimming: 4 bases; J trimming: 2 bases; junction bases outside the gene matches: 8. CDR1 SGHVS and CDR2 FQNEAQ come from the germline V gene. CDR3 sequence reads: CASSYQLAGVAYEQYF. The CDR3 DNA reads TGTGCCAGCAGCTACCAGCTAGCGGGGGTAGCCTACGAGCAGTACTTC.

This clone was detected a few times. The chain couples TRBV5-4 to TRBJ2-3, with D possibly TRBD2 on 7 matching bases. There are 14 residues in the CDR3. The germline V and J ends were trimmed by 4 bases and 6 bases, with 15 bases remaining between them. Germline values: CDR1 SGHNT, CDR2 YYREEE (reference sequence). The DNA for the CDR3 is TGTGCCAGCAGCCCCATGGGGGGGCCGGATACGCAGTATTTT. Residues: CASSPMGGPDTQYF.

The chain joins TRBV30 to TRBJ2-6, with 7 bases matching TRBD1. V shed 8 bases and J 0 bases; nucleotides not matched to a gene: 10. Germline V gene lookup returns CDR1 GTSNPN and CDR2 SVGIG (reference sequence). The CDR3 has 16 amino acids. Written as DNA, the CDR3 is TGTGCCGTAGACAGGGCGGTCTCCTCTGGGGCCAACGTCCTGACTTTC. Its translation is CAVDRAVSSGANVLTF.

This clone was counted a single time. The CDR3 loop reads CASSPQTGGGSGNTIYF. The CDR3 bases are TGTGCCAGCTCACCGCAGACAGGGGGAGGATCTGGAAACACCATATATTTT. The V gene is TRBV18, the J gene TRBJ1-3, with 9 bases lining up with TRBD1. Trimming took 3 bases from V and 1 from J; bases not matched to a gene: 7. In germline, CDR1 is KGHSH, CDR2 LQKENI. The CDR3 covers 17 residues.